This is a list of T cell receptor beta chains from one sample in a study of shared clonotypes between healthy human individuals. TCRdb's table, derived via immunoSEQ multiplex PCR, lists solely in-frame clones and lacks some. The data show 1.5 million to 1.9 million clones, 95% to 99% seen once. Specimen: naive CD4+ T cells sorted from blood. These receptors originate from a man in his thirties or forties in good health. Each CDR3 is given with its conserved first and last residue. Fields, in order: D gene, V gene, clone size, J gene, CDR3 DNA, CDR3 protein. D genes are given only for firm matches. Expanded clones are given a class, and other clones once, few, many or no size at all.

D gene: TRBD1; V gene: TRBV7-2; clone size: -; J gene: TRBJ1-1; CDR3 DNA: TGTGCCAGCAGCTTAAGTATGGGACAGACTGCTTTCTTT; CDR3 protein: CASSLSMGQTAFF
D gene: -; V gene: TRBV9; clone size: -; J gene: TRBJ1-1; CDR3 DNA: TGTGCCAGCCGACTCAACACTGAAGCTTTCTTT; CDR3 protein: CASRLNTEAFF
D gene: -; V gene: TRBV28; clone size: -; J gene: TRBJ2-2; CDR3 DNA: TGTGGAAGGGTCGGAACCTCGGACACCGGGGAGCTGTTTTTT; CDR3 protein: CGRVGTSDTGELFF
D gene: -; V gene: TRBV18; clone size: -; J gene: TRBJ1-1; CDR3 DNA: TGTGCCAGCTCACCTACAACGACAGGTCTCACTGAAGCTTTCTTT; CDR3 protein: CASSPTTTGLTEAFF
D gene: TRBD2; V gene: TRBV28; clone size: once; J gene: TRBJ2-1; CDR3 DNA: TGTGCCAGCAGTTTCCCCAAAAAGGCGGGAGGGTACAATGAGCAGTTCTTC; CDR3 protein: CASSFPKKAGGYNEQFF
D gene: -; V gene: TRBV5-6; clone size: -; J gene: TRBJ2-1; CDR3 DNA: TGTGCCAGCAGCTTACCGCAGACTGAGCAGTTCTTC; CDR3 protein: CASSLPQTEQFF
D gene: -; V gene: TRBV5-1; clone size: few; J gene: TRBJ2-5; CDR3 DNA: TGCGCCAGCAGCAACCAAGAGACCCAGTACTTC; CDR3 protein: CASSNQETQYF
D gene: TRBD1; V gene: TRBV5-4; clone size: once; J gene: TRBJ2-6; CDR3 DNA: TGTGCCACCTTACAGGGGAGATCTGGGGCCAACGTCCTGACTTTC; CDR3 protein: CATLQGRSGANVLTF
D gene: -; V gene: TRBV19; clone size: -; J gene: TRBJ2-5; CDR3 DNA: TGTGCCAGTAACGCCCCTAAAGAGACCCAGTACTTC; CDR3 protein: CASNAPKETQYF
D gene: -; V gene: TRBV9; clone size: -; J gene: TRBJ2-1; CDR3 DNA: TGTGCCAGCAGCGTAGCTGGGCCCCCTGGCAATGAGCAGTTCTTC; CDR3 protein: CASSVAGPPGNEQFF
D gene: -; V gene: TRBV7-6; clone size: -; J gene: TRBJ2-5; CDR3 DNA: TGTGCCAGCATGACGGGTCAAGAGACCCAGTACTTC; CDR3 protein: CASMTGQETQYF
D gene: -; V gene: TRBV7-4; clone size: -; J gene: TRBJ2-5; CDR3 DNA: TGTGCCAGCAGGAAGACAGACGAGACCCAGTACTTC; CDR3 protein: CASRKTDETQYF
D gene: TRBD1; V gene: TRBV7-9; clone size: -; J gene: TRBJ2-7; CDR3 DNA: TGTGCCAGCAGCTTAGCGGGACAGCACTACGAGCAGTACTTC; CDR3 protein: CASSLAGQHYEQYF
D gene: -; V gene: TRBV5-5; clone size: -; J gene: TRBJ2-4; CDR3 DNA: TGTGCCAGCAGCCGACCCGACACCCCGACGGCCAAAAACATTCAGTACTTC; CDR3 protein: CASSRPDTPTAKNIQYF
D gene: TRBD2; V gene: TRBV7-8; clone size: once; J gene: TRBJ2-1; CDR3 DNA: TGTGCCAGCAGCTTTACGTTAGCCGGGAGGGGACTAACCTACAATGAGCAGTTCTTC; CDR3 protein: CASSFTLAGRGLTYNEQFF
D gene: -; V gene: TRBV30; clone size: -; J gene: TRBJ2-3; CDR3 DNA: TGTGCCTGGACTCGACGGGTGGTCAGCACAGATACGCAGTATTTT; CDR3 protein: CAWTRRVVSTDTQYF
D gene: TRBD1; V gene: TRBV28; clone size: once; J gene: TRBJ1-3; CDR3 DNA: TGTGCCAGCAGCCCCGGGACAGGCCTGCGAAACACCATATATTTT; CDR3 protein: CASSPGTGLRNTIYF
D gene: -; V gene: TRBV7-8; clone size: -; J gene: TRBJ2-7; CDR3 DNA: TGTGCCAGCAGCTTAAACTCCTTGGACTCCCAAAGGAGTTACTTC; CDR3 protein: CASSLNSLDSQRSYF
D gene: TRBD2; V gene: TRBV11-2; clone size: -; J gene: TRBJ2-7; CDR3 DNA: TGTGCCAGCAGCTTAGAGACTAGCGGCTCCTACGAGCAGTACTTC; CDR3 protein: CASSLETSGSYEQYF
D gene: TRBD1; V gene: TRBV11-3; clone size: -; J gene: TRBJ2-7; CDR3 DNA: TGTGCCAGCAGCCAACCGACAGGGCACGAGCAGTACTTC; CDR3 protein: CASSQPTGHEQYF
D gene: -; V gene: TRBV9; clone size: -; J gene: TRBJ2-1; CDR3 DNA: TGTGCCAGCAGCGTAGTAGCCAACAATGAGCAGTTCTTC; CDR3 protein: CASSVVANNEQFF
D gene: -; V gene: TRBV15; clone size: -; J gene: TRBJ2-5; CDR3 DNA: TGTGCCAGTACACTAGCAGGCTCGCAAGAGACCCAGTACTTC; CDR3 protein: CASTLAGSQETQYF
D gene: -; V gene: TRBV11-2; clone size: -; J gene: TRBJ2-5; CDR3 DNA: TGTGCCAGCAGCTTAGGGGGGCTTGAGACCCAGTACTTC; CDR3 protein: CASSLGGLETQYF
D gene: TRBD2; V gene: TRBV28; clone size: -; J gene: TRBJ2-7; CDR3 DNA: TGTGCCAGCAAAACTAGCGGCCTCTTGTCGGGAGAGCAGTACTTC; CDR3 protein: CASKTSGLLSGEQYF
D gene: -; V gene: TRBV10-2; clone size: -; J gene: TRBJ1-2; CDR3 DNA: TGCGCCAGCAGTGAGTCGAATACGAAAAGCTTC; CDR3 protein: CASSESNTKSF
D gene: TRBD2; V gene: TRBV14; clone size: -; J gene: TRBJ2-7; CDR3 DNA: TGTGCCAGCAGCCTCGGACTAGCGGGATACGAGCAGTACTTC; CDR3 protein: CASSLGLAGYEQYF
D gene: TRBD1; V gene: TRBV7-8; clone size: -; J gene: TRBJ2-7; CDR3 DNA: TGTGCCAGCAGTTACCGGGACAGGCCCTACGAGCAGTACTTC; CDR3 protein: CASSYRDRPYEQYF
D gene: -; V gene: TRBV28; clone size: once; J gene: TRBJ2-7; CDR3 DNA: TGTGCCAGCACCGCCGTAGGGTTTAGCGAGCAGTACTTC; CDR3 protein: CASTAVGFSEQYF
D gene: -; V gene: TRBV7-9; clone size: -; J gene: TRBJ2-1; CDR3 DNA: TGTGCCAGCAGCTCCAGGTTGGTCAGGGAAAAACCCTCCTACAATGAGCAGTTCTTC; CDR3 protein: CASSSRLVREKPSYNEQFF
D gene: -; V gene: TRBV28; clone size: -; J gene: TRBJ2-5; CDR3 DNA: TGTGCCAGCAGTCCAGTCGGGTTTACCACCAAACAAGAGACCCAGTACTTC; CDR3 protein: CASSPVGFTTKQETQYF
D gene: -; V gene: TRBV7-8; clone size: -; J gene: TRBJ2-1; CDR3 DNA: TGTGCCAGCAGCTTAGGGTCGGCAGCGGGTAACTTCAATGAGCAGTTCTTC; CDR3 protein: CASSLGSAAGNFNEQFF
D gene: TRBD1; V gene: TRBV7-8; clone size: -; J gene: TRBJ2-6; CDR3 DNA: TGTGCCAGCACCCTCGGACAGGGAGCAGCTGGGGCCAACGTCCTGACTTTC; CDR3 protein: CASTLGQGAAGANVLTF
D gene: -; V gene: TRBV4-1; clone size: -; J gene: TRBJ1-2; CDR3 DNA: TGCGCCAGCAGCCAAGATCTTTATGGCTACACCTTC; CDR3 protein: CASSQDLYGYTF
D gene: -; V gene: TRBV5-1; clone size: -; J gene: TRBJ2-2; CDR3 DNA: TGCGCCAGCGCCCTCCGGGACACAGGGGGGGAGCTGTTTTTT; CDR3 protein: CASALRDTGGELFF
D gene: -; V gene: TRBV5-4; clone size: -; J gene: TRBJ2-7; CDR3 DNA: TGTGCCAGCAGCTTTGCCGGGGGCTACGAGCAGTACTTC; CDR3 protein: CASSFAGGYEQYF
D gene: TRBD1; V gene: TRBV28; clone size: -; J gene: TRBJ2-7; CDR3 DNA: TGTGCCAGCAGTCCTTTGGGGACAGGCTGGGGGGAGCAGTACTTC; CDR3 protein: CASSPLGTGWGEQYF
D gene: TRBD2; V gene: TRBV29-1; clone size: -; J gene: TRBJ2-1; CDR3 DNA: TGCAGCGTTGAACGTTTAGCGGGAGCCTACAATGAGCAGTTCTTC; CDR3 protein: CSVERLAGAYNEQFF
D gene: -; V gene: TRBV7-9; clone size: -; J gene: TRBJ2-1; CDR3 DNA: TGTGCCAGCAGTCCACGACTAAGCGAGTACAATGAGCAGTTCTTC; CDR3 protein: CASSPRLSEYNEQFF
D gene: TRBD1; V gene: TRBV29-1; clone size: -; J gene: TRBJ1-2; CDR3 DNA: TGCAGCGTTGACAGGGGGGACTACTATGGCTACACCTTC; CDR3 protein: CSVDRGDYYGYTF
D gene: -; V gene: TRBV7-9; clone size: -; J gene: TRBJ2-5; CDR3 DNA: TGTGCCAGCAGCAGGATTCATTCAGCAAAACAAGAGACCCAGTACTTC; CDR3 protein: CASSRIHSAKQETQYF
D gene: -; V gene: TRBV2; clone size: -; J gene: TRBJ2-3; CDR3 DNA: TGTGCCAGCAGTGAAACGGAGGGTACGCAGTATTTT; CDR3 protein: CASSETEGTQYF
D gene: -; V gene: TRBV19; clone size: -; J gene: TRBJ2-2; CDR3 DNA: TGTGCCAGTAGTATTTCGGGAGCGAACACCGGGGAGCTGTTTTTT; CDR3 protein: CASSISGANTGELFF
D gene: -; V gene: TRBV15; clone size: -; J gene: TRBJ2-2; CDR3 DNA: TGTGCCACCAGCAGGATGGACAGAAGAAACACCGGGGAGCTGTTTTTT; CDR3 protein: CATSRMDRRNTGELFF
D gene: TRBD2; V gene: TRBV27; clone size: -; J gene: TRBJ2-3; CDR3 DNA: TGTGCCAGCAGTTCCATCTTCCGGGAGGGCTGGGCCACAGATACGCAGTATTTT; CDR3 protein: CASSSIFREGWATDTQYF
D gene: -; V gene: TRBV6-5; clone size: -; J gene: TRBJ2-7; CDR3 DNA: TGTGCCAGCAGGGCATTGGGGGGCGGGTACGAGCAGTACTTC; CDR3 protein: CASRALGGGYEQYF